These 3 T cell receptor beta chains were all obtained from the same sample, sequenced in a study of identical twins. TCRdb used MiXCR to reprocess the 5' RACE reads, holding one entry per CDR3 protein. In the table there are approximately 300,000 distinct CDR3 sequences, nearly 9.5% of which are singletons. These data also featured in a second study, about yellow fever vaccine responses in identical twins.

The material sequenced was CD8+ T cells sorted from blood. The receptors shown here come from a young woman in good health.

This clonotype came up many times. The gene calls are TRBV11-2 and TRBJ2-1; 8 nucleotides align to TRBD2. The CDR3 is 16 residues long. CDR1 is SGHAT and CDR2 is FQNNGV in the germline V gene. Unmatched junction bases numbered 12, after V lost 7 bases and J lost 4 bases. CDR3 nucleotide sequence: TGTGCCAGCACCTCGGTGGGCGGGAGGCGATACAATGAGCAGTTCTTC. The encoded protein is CASTSVGGRRYNEQFF.

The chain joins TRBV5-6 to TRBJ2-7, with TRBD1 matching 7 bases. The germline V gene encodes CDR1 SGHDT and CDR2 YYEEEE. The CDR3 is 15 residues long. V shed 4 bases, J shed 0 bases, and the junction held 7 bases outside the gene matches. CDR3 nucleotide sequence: TGTGCCAGCAGCCCCGGGACAGATTCCTCCTACGAGCAGTACTTC. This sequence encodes CASSPGTDSSYEQYF.

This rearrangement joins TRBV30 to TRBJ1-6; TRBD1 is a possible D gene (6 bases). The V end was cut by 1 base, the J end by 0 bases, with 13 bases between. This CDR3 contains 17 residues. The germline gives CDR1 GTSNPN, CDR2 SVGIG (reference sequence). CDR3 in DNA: TGTGCCTGGAGTGGTAGACAGGTCCCCTCCTATAATTCACCCCTCCACTTT. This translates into CAWSGRQVPSYNSPLHF.